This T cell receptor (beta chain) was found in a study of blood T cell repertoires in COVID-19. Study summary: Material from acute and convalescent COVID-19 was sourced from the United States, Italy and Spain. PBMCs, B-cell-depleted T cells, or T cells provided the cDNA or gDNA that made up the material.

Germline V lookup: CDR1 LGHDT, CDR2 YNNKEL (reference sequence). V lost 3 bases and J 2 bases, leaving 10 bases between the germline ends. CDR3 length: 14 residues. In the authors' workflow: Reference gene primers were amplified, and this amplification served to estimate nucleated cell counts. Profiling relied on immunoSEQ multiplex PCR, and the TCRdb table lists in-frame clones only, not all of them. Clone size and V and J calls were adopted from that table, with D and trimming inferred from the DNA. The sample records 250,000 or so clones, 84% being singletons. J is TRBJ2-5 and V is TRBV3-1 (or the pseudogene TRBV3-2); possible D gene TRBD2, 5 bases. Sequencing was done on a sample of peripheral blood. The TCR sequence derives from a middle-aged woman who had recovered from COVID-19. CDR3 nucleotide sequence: TGTGCCAGCAGCCATCGGGGAGTTCAAGAGACCCAGTACTTC. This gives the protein CASSHRGVQETQYF.